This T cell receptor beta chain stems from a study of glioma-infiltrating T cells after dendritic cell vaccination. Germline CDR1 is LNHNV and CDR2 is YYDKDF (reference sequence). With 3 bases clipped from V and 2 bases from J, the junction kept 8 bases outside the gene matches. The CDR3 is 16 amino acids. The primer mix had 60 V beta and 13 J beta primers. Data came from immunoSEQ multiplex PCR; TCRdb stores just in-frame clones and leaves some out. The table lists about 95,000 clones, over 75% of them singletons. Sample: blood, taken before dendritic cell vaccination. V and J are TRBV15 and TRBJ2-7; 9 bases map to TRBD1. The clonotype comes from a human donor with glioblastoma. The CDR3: CATSSGDRDVTYEQYF. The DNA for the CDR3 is TGTGCCACCAGCAGTGGGGACAGGGATGTAACCTACGAGCAGTACTTC.